This passage covers 5 T cell receptor beta chains from one sample sequenced in a study of blood T cell repertoires in COVID-19. TCRdb's copy holds only in-frame clones and misses some; the assay was immunoSEQ multiplex PCR. The sample yields some 250,000 clones, roughly 80% seen once. The sequenced sample was peripheral blood. These receptors were taken from a young woman with acute or convalescent COVID-19.

On this clone itself: A read error may produce the germline difference seen at one junction end. The rearrangement uses TRBV19 and TRBJ2-7, with 9 bases identical to TRBD1. Germline loops: CDR1 LNHDA, CDR2 SQIVND (reference sequence). The CDR3 spans 12 residues. The CDR3 spells CASSQPPGQGHF. Written as DNA, the CDR3 is TGTGCCAGTAGCCAACCACCGGGACAGGGTCACTTC.

V and J are TRBV28 and TRBJ2-3, with 11 nucleotides matching TRBD2. CDR1 is MDHEN, CDR2 SYDVKM, per germline. The junction had 12 bases not matched to a gene; V was cut back by 4 bases and J by 0 bases. The CDR3 runs 19 residues. Here the CDR3 DNA reads TGTGCCAGCAGTTCACCCCGGGTAGCGGGAGGGTCTAGCACAGATACGCAGTATTTT. This codes for CASSSPRVAGGSSTDTQYF.

The chain recombines TRBV4-2 with TRBJ2-1; 10 bases map to TRBD2. With V trimmed by 6 bases and J by 8 bases, 10 bases remained unmatched. The CDR3 covers 15 residues. From germline, CDR1 is LGHNA and CDR2 YNFKEQ. The CDR3 coding sequence is TGTGCCAGCAGGCGAGCGGGAGGGCTCGGCGATGAGCAGTTCTTC. Its protein is CASRRAGGLGDEQFF.

This clone appeared once. The rearrangement uses TRBV18 and TRBJ1-1, with D possibly matching TRBD1 (6 bases). The V end was cut by 2 bases, the J end by 9 bases, with 19 bases between. The V gene's germline CDR1 is KGHSH and CDR2 LQKENI. This CDR3 has 15 residues. The CDR3 sequence is CASSPSPGTRGKAFF. Here the CDR3 DNA reads TGTGCCAGCTCACCATCCCCCGGGACACGCGGAAAAGCTTTCTTT.

This chain connects TRBV6-4 to TRBJ2-6; a weak D match, TRBD1 (6 bases). Germline loops: CDR1 MRHNA, CDR2 SNTAGT. CDR3 length: 16 residues. V was trimmed by 5 bases and J by 0 bases, leaving 11 bases between them. CDR3 residues: CASSHGQLSGANVLTF. CDR3 bases: TGTGCCAGCAGTCACGGACAGCTCTCTGGGGCCAACGTCCTGACTTTC.